Listed below are T cell receptor beta chains from one sample, sequenced in a study of blood T cell repertoires in COVID-19. The table came from immunoSEQ multiplex PCR; TCRdb's copy has only in-frame clones and leaves some out. The data show about 81,000 clones, around 80% seen once. Source material: peripheral blood. These receptors were collected from a human donor in a cohort sampled during active COVID-19. CDR3s include the opening cysteine and the closing phenylalanine or tryptophan. Each record gives: D gene, J gene, clone size, V gene, CDR3 protein, CDR3 DNA. D genes are given only for firm matches. Expanded clones are given a class, and other clones once, few, many or no size at all.

. | TRBJ2-7 | . | TRBV3-1/TRBV3-2 | CASSGGAGEQYF | TGTGCCAGCTCTGGAGGGGCGGGTGAGCAGTACTTC
. | TRBJ2-2 | . | TRBV7-8 | CASSLGFLGARDTGELFF | TGTGCCAGCAGCTTAGGCTTTTTGGGGGCAAGGGACACCGGGGAGCTGTTTTTT
TRBD1 | TRBJ1-1 | . | TRBV10-3 | CATRDRLNTEAFF | TGTGCCACCAGGGACAGGCTGAACACTGAAGCTTTCTTT
. | TRBJ2-2 | once | TRBV19 | CASSATRATGELFF | TGTGCCAGTAGTGCTACTAGGGCTACCGGGGAGCTGTTTTTT
. | TRBJ2-7 | . | TRBV7-9 | CASSLSAGSSTEQYF | TGTGCCAGCAGCTTATCGGCAGGTTCTTCGACCGAGCAGTACTTC
TRBD2 | TRBJ2-7 | few | TRBV4-1 | CASSQGPVGAGVNSYEQYF | TGCGCCAGCAGCCAAGGGCCCGTGGGAGCGGGGGTTAACTCCTACGAGCAGTACTTC
. | TRBJ1-2 | few | TRBV20-1 | CSARSGSGYTF | TGCAGTGCTAGATCCGGGAGCGGCTACACCTTC
. | TRBJ1-6 | . | TRBV9 | CASSPTGADNSPLHF | TGTGCCAGCAGCCCCACAGGAGCCGATAATTCACCCCTCCACTTT
. | TRBJ2-6 | . | TRBV27 | CASSLAGHRANVLTF | TGTGCCAGCAGTTTGGCGGGGCATAGGGCCAACGTCCTGACTTTC
TRBD1 | TRBJ1-1 | . | TRBV7-9 | CASSQGQGATEAFF | TGTGCCAGCAGCCAGGGACAGGGGGCAACTGAAGCTTTCTTT
. | TRBJ1-2 | . | TRBV18 | CASSNTGHPNYGYTF | TGTGCCAGCTCCAATACAGGACACCCAAACTATGGCTACACCTTC
. | TRBJ1-1 | . | TRBV4-1 | CASSQPGSDTEAFF | TGCGCCAGCAGCCAGCCGGGGTCTGACACTGAAGCTTTCTTT